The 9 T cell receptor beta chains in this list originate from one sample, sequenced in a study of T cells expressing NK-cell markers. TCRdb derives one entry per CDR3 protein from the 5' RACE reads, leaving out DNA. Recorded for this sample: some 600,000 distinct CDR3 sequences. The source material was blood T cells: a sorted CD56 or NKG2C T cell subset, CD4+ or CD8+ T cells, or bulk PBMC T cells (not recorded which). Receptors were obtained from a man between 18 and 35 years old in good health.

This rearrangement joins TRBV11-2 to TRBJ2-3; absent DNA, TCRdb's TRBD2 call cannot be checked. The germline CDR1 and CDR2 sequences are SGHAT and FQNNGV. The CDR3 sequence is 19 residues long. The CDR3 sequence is CASSSGLAGGPRGTDTQYF. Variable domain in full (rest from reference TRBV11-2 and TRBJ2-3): EAGVAQSPRYKIIEKRQSVAFWCNPISGHATLYWYQQILGQGPKLLIQFQNNGVVDDSQLPKDRFSAERLKGVDSTLKIQPAKLEDSAVYLCASSSGLAGGPRGTDTQYFGPGTRLTVL.

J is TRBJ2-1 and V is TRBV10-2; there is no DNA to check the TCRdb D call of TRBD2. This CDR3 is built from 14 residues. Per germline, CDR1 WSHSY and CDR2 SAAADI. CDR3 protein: CASRELAGINEQFF.

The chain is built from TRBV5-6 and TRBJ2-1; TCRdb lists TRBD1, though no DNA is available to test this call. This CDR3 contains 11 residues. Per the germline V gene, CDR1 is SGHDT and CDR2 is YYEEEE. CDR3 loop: CASSQGQGRFF.

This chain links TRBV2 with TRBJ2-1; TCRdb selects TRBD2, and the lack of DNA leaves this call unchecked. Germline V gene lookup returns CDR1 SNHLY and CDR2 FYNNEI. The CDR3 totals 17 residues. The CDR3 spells CASSEMPSGSINNEQFF.

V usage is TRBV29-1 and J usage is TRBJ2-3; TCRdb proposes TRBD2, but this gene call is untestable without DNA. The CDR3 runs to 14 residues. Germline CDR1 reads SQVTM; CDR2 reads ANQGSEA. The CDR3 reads CSVGGAGFTDTQYF.

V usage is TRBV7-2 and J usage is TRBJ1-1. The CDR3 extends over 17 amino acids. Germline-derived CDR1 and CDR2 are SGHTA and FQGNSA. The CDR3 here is CASSLAGSLGMNTEAFF.

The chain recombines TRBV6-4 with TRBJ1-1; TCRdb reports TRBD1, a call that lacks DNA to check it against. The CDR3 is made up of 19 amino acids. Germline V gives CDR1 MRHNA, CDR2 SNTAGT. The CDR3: CASSDPRTGDFIRNTEAFF.

The CDR3 loop is CASSPGLAGPPGELFF. This chain uses TRBV4-2 with TRBJ2-2; TCRdb gives TRBD2 as the D gene, but with no DNA this cannot be confirmed. Germline CDR1 LGHNA, CDR2 YNFKEQ. The CDR3 loop spans 16 amino acids.

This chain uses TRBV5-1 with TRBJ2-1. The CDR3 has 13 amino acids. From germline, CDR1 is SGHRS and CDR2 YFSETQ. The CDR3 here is CASSLTLVDEQFF.